Shown below are 13 T cell receptor beta chains from a single sample sequenced in a study of blood T cell repertoires in COVID-19 (dated by TCRdb to about 2020). The library was generated by the immunoSEQ multiplex PCR assay. As stored in TCRdb, this immuneACCESS dataset retains in-frame rearrangements with V and J assigned. A fraction of the clones does not appear; measured against another copy, unresolved V genes explain less than half of the discrepancy, and the remainder lacks a known reason. The sample records a few hundred thousand clones, 70% to 90% of which are singletons. Of the sample, 4.1% falls within the top ten clones. Sequenced sample: peripheral blood. The source of these receptors is a woman aged 45-60 years with active or convalescent COVID-19.

The rearrangement joins TRBV7-9 to TRBJ1-3; 8 bases are shared with TRBD1. The CDR3 covers 15 residues. The germline gives CDR1 SEHNR, CDR2 FQNEAQ (reference sequence). V was clipped by 6 bases and J by 2 bases; unmatched bases: 6. Here the CDR3 DNA reads TGTGCCAGCAGTAATCAGGGGGCCGCTGGAAACACCATATATTTT. It translates to CASSNQGAAGNTIYF.

V is TRBV2 and J is TRBJ1-1; no definite D call. There are 14 residues in the CDR3. In germline, CDR1 is SNHLY, CDR2 FYNNEI. Trimming removed 7 bases at V and 4 bases at J, with 16 bases between. The CDR3 DNA sequence: TGTGCCAGCATACGGACGAGGGTCGGCACTGAAGCTTTCTTT. Translating gives CASIRTRVGTEAFF.

This clone was seen a single time. The genes are TRBV4-2 and TRBJ1-2; weak D call: TRBD1 (5 bases). Trimming left V 0 bases short and J 8 bases short, with 10 bases between. Germline CDR1 reads LGHNA; CDR2 reads YNFKEQ. The CDR3 runs 13 residues. In DNA form, the CDR3 reads TGTGCCAGCAGCCAAGACAGGGCCCTGGGCTACACCTTC. Its translation: CASSQDRALGYTF.

J is TRBJ2-7 and V is TRBV18; D might be TRBD1 (5 bases). The CDR3 runs to 14 residues. Germline V CDR1 and CDR2: KGHSH, LQKENI. Trimming shortened V by 2 bases and J by 5 bases, and 13 bases separated the two germline ends. CDR3 sequence reads: CASSPLPQGDEQYF. CDR3 in DNA: TGTGCCAGCTCACCATTACCTCAGGGTGACGAGCAGTACTTC.

This chain joins TRBV6-5 and TRBJ1-1; D not resolved. The CDR3 sequence is 13 residues long. From germline, CDR1 is MNHEY and CDR2 SVGAGI. V lost 7 bases to trimming and J lost 4 bases, with 13 bases between them. DNA of the CDR3: TGTGCCAGCACCGCCTGGCGGGGCACTGAAGCTTTCTTT. It yields the protein CASTAWRGTEAFF.

The chain couples TRBV2 to TRBJ1-3; a weak D match, TRBD1 (6 bases). CDR1 and CDR2 (germline): SNHLY, FYNNEI. Trimming took off 1 base at V and 0 bases at J, with 13 bases between the two ends. The CDR3 sequence is 17 residues long. CDR3 protein: CASSEGGTLRSGNTIYF. CDR3 nucleotides: TGTGCCAGCAGTGAAGGGGGGACACTTCGCTCTGGAAACACCATATATTTT.

This clone was counted once. V gene TRBV7-9 combines with J gene TRBJ2-7; 10 nucleotides agree with TRBD2. Germline loops: CDR1 SEHNR, CDR2 FQNEAQ (reference sequence). This CDR3 has 16 amino acids. Losses at the gene ends were 2 bases for V and 0 bases for J; bases not matched to a gene: 4. The CDR3 nucleotides are TGTGCCAGCAGCTTAATACTAGCGGGGAGCTCCTACGAGCAGTACTTC. Amino acid sequence: CASSLILAGSSYEQYF. The whole variable domain, remainder taken from reference TRBV7-9 and TRBJ2-7, is DTGVSQNPRHKITKRGQNVTFRCDPISEHNRLYWYRQTLGQGPEFLTYFQNEAQLEKSRLLSDRFSAERPKGSFSTLEIQRTEQGDSAMYLCASSLILAGSSYEQYFGPGTRLTVT.

This chain connects TRBV19 to TRBJ2-7, with 10 bases aligning to TRBD1. Germline CDR1 reads LNHDA; CDR2 reads SQIVND (reference sequence). Trimming took 4 bases from V and 2 from J; bases not matched to a gene: 5. This CDR3 spans 15 amino acids. CDR3 in amino acids: CASSKEGQGPYEQYF. CDR3 DNA sequence: TGTGCCAGTAGTAAAGAGGGACAGGGGCCCTACGAGCAGTACTTC.

V usage is TRBV18 and J usage is TRBJ1-2; a possible D gene is TRBD1 (6 bases). Germline CDR1 is KGHSH and CDR2 is LQKENI. CDR3 size: 14 residues. The V end lost 3 bases, the J end lost 6 bases, and 14 bases lay between the germline ends. CDR3 region: CASSPSGTNNGYTF. The CDR3 DNA is TGTGCCAGCTCACCTTCCGGGACAAATAATGGCTACACCTTC.

CDR3 bases: TGTGCCAGCAGCTGGGGCAGCCACGAGCAGTACTTC. Its protein product is CASSWGSHEQYF. The rearrangement joins TRBV11-3 to TRBJ2-7; perhaps TRBD1 as D (5 bases). This CDR3 is 12 amino acids long. Germline assignment: CDR1 SGHNT and CDR2 YENEEA. The V end lost 4 bases, the J end lost 5 bases, and 9 bases lay between the germline ends. Together with reference TRBV11-3 and TRBJ2-7, the CDR3 gives the full variable domain: EAGVVQSPRYKIIEKKQPVAFWCNPISGHNTLYWYLQNLGQGPELLIRYENEEAVDDSQLPKDRFSAERLKGVDSTLKIQPAELGDSAVYLCASSWGSHEQYFGPGTRLTVT.

The chain recombines TRBV7-9 with TRBJ1-1, with D uncertain. This CDR3 comprises 12 residues. CDR1 is SEHNR and CDR2 is FQNEAQ in the germline V gene (reference sequence). The V gene lost 8 bases and the J gene lost 1 base, with 8 bases spanning the gap. The CDR3 DNA reads as TGTGCCAGCGGGAGAGGGAACACTGAAGCTTTCTTT. It yields the protein CASGRGNTEAFF.

This chain links TRBV18 with TRBJ2-7; 10 bases line up with TRBD2. Germline V gene sequence: CDR1 KGHSH, CDR2 LQKENI. CDR3 size: 18 residues. J lost 0 bases, V lost 0 bases, and 8 bases had no gene match. DNA for the CDR3: TGTGCCAGCTCACCACCGAGTTCAGCGGGAGGGCCCTCCTACGAGCAGTACTTC. This codes for CASSPPSSAGGPSYEQYF.

This rearrangement joins TRBV29-1 to TRBJ1-1; D remains ambiguous. CDR1 is SQVTM, CDR2 ANQGSEA, per germline. The CDR3 length is 12 residues. Trimming took 4 bases from V and 6 from J, leaving 12 bases between them. Here the CDR3 reads CSVVGSESEAFF. The CDR3 DNA reads TGCAGCGTTGTGGGCAGTGAGTCTGAAGCTTTCTTT.